This T cell receptor beta chain was retrieved from a study of shared clonotypes between healthy human individuals. Study findings and constraints: Measured sharing among donors was expected to vary with sequencing depth.

The sequencing of unsorted PBMC DNA took place on ten immunoSEQ deep assay plates. Measured with immunoSEQ multiplex PCR; TCRdb has only the in-frame clones, and not every one. The table includes about 480,000 clones, 75% to 80% detected once. This clone occurred once. Its cognate antigen is unknown. CDR3 size: 15 residues. Germline values: CDR1 SGHRS, CDR2 YFSETQ. The V end lost 0 bases, the J end lost 5 bases, and 14 bases lay between the germline ends. Without sorting, samples used some 90 million PBMCs for genomic DNA. This TCR derives from a woman aged 40 to 49 in good health. Some clones in this sample may be carry-over from other donors' samples. The material sequenced was PBMCs. The chain couples TRBV5-1 to TRBJ2-5; D might be TRBD2 (6 bases). The CDR3 DNA follows: TGCGCCAGCAGCTTGGGGTTAGCGGAGGGGGAGACCCAGTACTTC. Protein product: CASSLGLAEGETQYF.